Below are 17 T cell receptor beta chains sequenced from a single sample in a study of T cell repertoires in cytomegalovirus infection. Their cognate antigens are unknown. Using its own MiXCR run on the reads, TCRdb lists one record per CDR3 protein. The data show about 920,000 distinct CDR3 sequences, around 30% seen once. Sample: cultured CD8+ T cells from PBMCs, taken from culture after CMV antigen stimulation. The receptor set was obtained from a human donor in good health (CMV status not recorded). Some clones in this sample may be carry-over from other donors' samples.

This clonotype was found a few times. The gene calls are TRBV7-9 and TRBJ2-1; tentatively, D is TRBD2 (6 bases). V was cut by 0 bases and J by 7 bases, with 10 bases left in between. There are 14 residues in the CDR3. The germline V gene has CDR1 SEHNR and CDR2 FQNEAQ (reference sequence). This chain's CDR3 is CASSLAGGENEQFF. CDR3 sequence (DNA): TGTGCCAGCAGCTTAGCGGGCGGGGAGAATGAGCAGTTCTTC.

The V gene is TRBV6-5, the J gene TRBJ2-1, with D unresolved. The CDR3 has 13 residues. V lost 6 bases and J 8 bases, leaving 14 bases between the germline ends. Germline V CDR1 and CDR2: MNHEY, SVGAGI. The CDR3 bases are TGTGCCAGCAGGGCTCCGACCTCTTATGAGCAGTTCTTC. Encoded protein: CASRAPTSYEQFF.

The chain employs TRBV12-3 or TRBV12-4 and TRBJ2-2; D is uncertain. This CDR3 contains 13 residues. Between the trimmed V and J ends, which lost 5 bases and 6 bases, there was a span of 10 bases. CDR3 loop: CASSDELPGELFF. In DNA form, the CDR3 reads TGTGCCAGCAGTGATGAGTTACCCGGGGAGCTGTTTTTT.

This rearrangement joins TRBV7-6 to TRBJ2-7, with D perhaps TRBD1 (5 bases). Germline assignment: CDR1 SGHVS and CDR2 FNYEAQ. The V gene lost 0 bases and the J gene lost 5 bases, with 14 bases spanning the gap. The CDR3 loop spans 15 amino acids. The CDR3 loop reads CASSLAHQGPHEQYF. Written as DNA, the CDR3 is TGTGCCAGCAGCTTAGCCCACCAGGGTCCCCACGAGCAGTACTTC.

The CDR3 nucleotides read TGTGCCAGCAGTTTATCACGGTACTCGGGGGGTATAAATGAGCAGTTCTTC. Residues: CASSLSRYSGGINEQFF. This chain links TRBV12-3 or TRBV12-4 with TRBJ2-1; 7 bases are a match to TRBD2. This CDR3 spans 17 amino acids. V shed 2 bases, J shed 7 bases, and the junction held 14 bases outside the gene matches.

This clonotype occurred a few times. The gene calls are TRBV6-2 or TRBV6-3 and TRBJ2-5; 10 nucleotides match TRBD2. V was pared by 5 bases and J by 0 bases, with 3 bases of the junction left unmatched. CDR1 is MNHEY, CDR2 SVGEGT, per germline. This CDR3 has 15 residues. CDR3 sequence (DNA): TGTGCCAGCAGTCAACTAGCGGGGAACCAAGAGACCCAGTACTTC. Translation gives CASSQLAGNQETQYF.

This chain joins TRBV27 and TRBJ2-1, with D perhaps given as TRBD1 or TRBD2 (7 bases each). CDR1 is MNHEY and CDR2 is SMNVEV in the germline V gene (reference sequence). V shed 5 bases and J shed 3 bases, with 17 bases lying between them. This CDR3 contains 16 residues. The CDR3, as DNA: TGTGCCAGCAGTCCAGGGGGGGGGGCCAACTACAATGAGCAGTTCTTC. Translating it yields CASSPGGGANYNEQFF.

This clonotype came up many times. Here the CDR3 DNA reads TGTGCCAGCAGCTTAAACAGGGGGCAAGGCTCCTACAATGAGCAGTTCTTC. Residues: CASSLNRGQGSYNEQFF. The V gene is TRBV5-6, the J gene TRBJ2-1, with TRBD1 matching 9 bases. The CDR3 extends over 17 amino acids. Germline trimming cut 2 bases from V and 0 bases from J; bases unmatched to any gene: 6. Germline CDR1 SGHDT, CDR2 YYEEEE.

This clonotype was observed a few times. The rearrangement uses TRBV27 and TRBJ1-1; a possible D gene is TRBD1 (6 bases). The V gene lost 9 bases and the J gene lost 3 bases, with 17 bases spanning the gap. Germline V gene sequence: CDR1 MNHEY, CDR2 SMNVEV (reference sequence). CDR3 length equals 14 residues. The CDR3 protein is CASTGNLGHTEAFF. The CDR3 nucleotides read TGTGCCAGTACAGGGAATTTGGGGCACACTGAAGCTTTCTTT.

Many counts were recorded for this clonotype. The chain employs TRBV7-8 and TRBJ1-1; D is ambiguous. Germline CDR1 reads SGHVS; CDR2 reads FQNEAQ. The CDR3 has 15 amino acids. With 1 base removed from V and 4 bases from J, the gap between germline ends came to 13 bases. CDR3 residues: CASSLVRGGGTEAFF. DNA for the CDR3: TGTGCCAGCAGCTTAGTCCGAGGTGGCGGCACTGAAGCTTTCTTT.

The genes are TRBV6-2 or TRBV6-3 and TRBJ2-7, with 7 bases matching TRBD1. Trimming removed 8 bases from V and 1 base from J; junction bases left unmatched: 11. The CDR3 has 15 residues. Germline V gene lookup returns CDR1 MNHEY and CDR2 SVGEGT. The CDR3 loop reads CASDPTGDSSYEQYF. The CDR3 DNA follows: TGTGCCAGCGACCCTACAGGGGATTCATCCTACGAGCAGTACTTC.

This clonotype has only a few counts. This chain links TRBV11-1 with TRBJ1-1, with D perhaps matching TRBD1 (5 bases). The CDR3 contains 15 residues. The V and J ends lost 1 base and 4 bases respectively, with 13 bases between them. Germline CDR1 reads SGHAT; CDR2 reads FQDESV (reference sequence). CDR3 sequence (DNA): TGTGCCAGCAGCTTAGTCCCGGGGCGCGTCACTGAAGCTTTCTTT. Protein product: CASSLVPGRVTEAFF.

This clonotype was found many times. V gene TRBV29-1 combines with J gene TRBJ1-1; D may be TRBD1 (6 bases). The CDR3 loop spans 13 amino acids. V was cut by 7 bases and J by 4 bases, with 16 bases left in between. Per germline, CDR1 SQVTM and CDR2 ANQGSEA. CDR3 residues: CSAALGRGTEAFF. The CDR3 DNA follows: TGCAGCGCCGCTCTTGGCAGGGGCACTGAAGCTTTCTTT.

This chain links TRBV6-2 or TRBV6-3 with TRBJ1-5; D may be TRBD1 (5 bases). CDR1 and CDR2 (germline): MNHEY, SVGEGT. The CDR3 loop spans 18 amino acids. V gave up 0 bases and J gave up 0 bases, with 15 bases separating them. The CDR3 here is CASSYSGQGDFSNQPQHF. For the CDR3, the DNA is TGTGCCAGCAGTTACTCCGGACAAGGGGATTTTAGCAATCAGCCCCAGCATTTT.

The chain recombines TRBV20-1 with TRBJ2-1; 11 bases match TRBD2. V lost 0 bases, J lost 7 bases, and 8 bases stayed unmatched. Germline CDR1 and CDR2: DFQATT and SNEGSKA (reference sequence). The CDR3 has 16 residues. CDR3 in amino acids: CSARDGASGGLNEQFF. The CDR3 DNA follows: TGCAGTGCTAGAGATGGGGCTAGCGGGGGGTTGAATGAGCAGTTCTTC.

This clonotype was seen only a few times. The rearrangement links TRBV27 to TRBJ2-1; D unclear. The germline V and J ends were trimmed by 1 base and 0 bases, with 7 bases remaining between them. This CDR3 is 15 amino acids long. Germline V gene data show CDR1 as MNHEY and CDR2 as SMNVEV (reference sequence). The DNA of the CDR3 is TGTGCCAGCAGTTTATTTCAGCCCTCCTACAATGAGCAGTTCTTC. It is translated as CASSLFQPSYNEQFF.

The chain combines TRBV7-6 with TRBJ1-1; D call uncertain. The CDR3 totals 14 residues. The V and J ends lost 3 bases and 3 bases respectively, with 11 bases between them. CDR1 SGHVS and CDR2 FNYEAQ come from the germline V gene. The CDR3 here is CASSFPDEDTEAFF. CDR3 in DNA: TGTGCCAGCAGCTTCCCAGACGAGGACACTGAAGCTTTCTTT.